The clone carrying this TCR beta chain was seen a handful of times. Antigen specificity is unknown. It was with a sample-barcoded 5' primer and a J-beta primer mix that a second PCR of about 7 to 12 cycles was run. TCRdb re-called the 5' RACE reads through MiXCR, storing one row per CDR3 protein. Among around 1,600,000 distinct CDR3 sequences listed, under 55% were seen once. This specimen belongs to a study of blood T cells in healthy people across ages. Whole-study results and caveats: Samples with more naive T cells showed higher observed beta diversity.

The V segment lost 4 bases and the J segment 8 bases; nucleotides outside the gene matches: 9. Germline values: CDR1 MNHEY, CDR2 SVGAGI. This CDR3 region has 16 residues. This sequence joins TRBV6-5 and TRBJ2-1, with TRBD2 matching 12 bases. Sequenced: blood. This TCR was recovered from a woman under 30 in good health. The CDR3 nucleotides are TGTGCCAGCAGTTTTTCTAGCGGGGGGGCTCAGGATGAGCAGTTCTTC. Protein: CASSFSSGGAQDEQFF.